These 32 T cell receptor beta chains were sequenced from one sample in a study of graft-versus-host responses after intestinal transplantation. Their target antigens are unknown. Sequencing used immunoSEQ multiplex PCR; TCRdb keeps in-frame clones, though not all of them. The sample holds 50,000 to 75,000 clones, 85% to 95% seen once. This material consisted of unstimulated CD8+ T cells sorted from spleen or lymph node cells, taken before transplant. The origin of the receptors is a human donor who was the organ donor for an intestinal transplant.

This clone was seen only once. The chain has TRBV10-1 and TRBJ1-1; D possibly corresponds to TRBD1 (6 bases). The CDR3 has 16 amino acids. In germline, CDR1 is WNHNN, CDR2 SYGVQD (reference sequence). Trimming removed 2 bases at V and 1 base at J, with 14 bases between. The chain's CDR3 is CASSEDRSKENTEAFF. The CDR3 region has the DNA TGCGCCAGCAGTGAGGACAGGAGTAAAGAGAACACTGAAGCTTTCTTT.

The rearrangement joins TRBV29-1 to TRBJ2-7; unclear D gene. CDR1 SQVTM and CDR2 ANQGSEA come from the germline V gene. The ends were cut back, 4 bases at V and 3 bases at J, with 13 bases in the middle. There are 13 residues in the CDR3. As DNA, the CDR3 is TGCAGCGTTGTGAGTGAAGAGGACTACGAGCAGTACTTC. Its protein is CSVVSEEDYEQYF.

The chain has TRBV9 and TRBJ2-7; 7 nucleotides line up with TRBD2. With 3 bases clipped from V and 1 base from J, the junction kept 7 bases outside the gene matches. The germline gives CDR1 SGDLS, CDR2 YYNGEE. There are 15 residues in the CDR3. The CDR3 DNA is TGTGCCAGCAGCGCCGAACTAGCGCCTTCCTACGAGCAGTACTTC. Translating gives CASSAELAPSYEQYF.

V usage is TRBV25-1 and J usage is TRBJ2-7; possible D gene TRBD2, 5 bases. Trimming shortened V by 5 bases and J by 4 bases, and 15 bases separated the two germline ends. The germline V gene encodes CDR1 MGHDK and CDR2 SYGVNS. The CDR3 runs to 14 residues. The CDR3 DNA sequence: TGTGCCAGCAGTCCCACGGGTCTAGCATACGAGCAGTACTTC. It specifies CASSPTGLAYEQYF.

This chain links TRBV2 with TRBJ1-1, with a weak D call TRBD1 (6 bases). The CDR3 is made up of 14 amino acids. Germline loops: CDR1 SNHLY, CDR2 FYNNEI. V lost 7 bases and J lost 0, with 12 bases in between. The CDR3 DNA sequence: TGTGCCAGCACGGAAACAGGGTTGAACACTGAAGCTTTCTTT. Translated, it gives CASTETGLNTEAFF.

The chain carries TRBV7-9 and TRBJ1-4; TRBD1 aligns across 7 bases. V shed 1 base and J 0 bases; nucleotides not matched to a gene: 8. CDR3 length equals 18 residues. The germline CDR1 and CDR2 sequences are SEHNR and FQNEAQ (reference sequence). CDR3 region: CASSLVGTENATNEKLFF. As DNA, the CDR3 is TGTGCCAGCAGCTTAGTAGGGACAGAGAACGCAACTAATGAAAAACTGTTTTTT.

J is TRBJ2-1 and V is TRBV5-1; D is possibly TRBD2 (7 bases). Trimming left V 4 bases short and J 3 bases short, with 17 bases between. The CDR3 consists of 16 residues. Germline V gene data show CDR1 as SGHRS and CDR2 as YFSETQ. DNA for the CDR3: TGCGCCAGCAGCGGGGGCCACGGACTAGACTACAATGAGCAGTTCTTC. As protein: CASSGGHGLDYNEQFF. Variable domain in full (rest from reference TRBV5-1 and TRBJ2-1): KAGVTQTPRYLIKTRGQQVTLSCSPISGHRSVSWYQQTPGQGLQFLFEYFSETQRNKGNFPGRFSGRQFSNSRSEMNVSTLELGDSALYLCASSGGHGLDYNEQFFGPGTRLTVL.

The genes are TRBV10-3 and TRBJ1-5, with D unresolved. CDR3 length: 16 amino acids. V was pared by 4 bases and J by 2 bases, with 15 bases between. CDR1 is ENHRY, CDR2 SYGVKD, per germline. CDR3 protein: CAISGEVTQGNQPQHF. The CDR3 DNA follows: TGTGCCATCAGTGGGGAGGTGACGCAGGGCAATCAGCCCCAGCATTTT.

The J gene is TRBJ2-1, the V gene TRBV7-3; 7 bases match TRBD1. J was trimmed by 7 bases and V by 5 bases; bases with no gene match: 8. CDR3 size: 14 residues. Germline CDR1 is SGHTA and CDR2 is FQGTGA. CDR3 protein: CASSPTGTANEQFF. The CDR3 DNA reads as TGTGCCAGCAGCCCTACCGGGACAGCGAATGAGCAGTTCTTC.

This clone was picked up one time. V usage is TRBV6-1 and J usage is TRBJ2-7; D may be TRBD1 (6 bases). V was clipped by 2 bases and J by 2 bases, with 7 bases between them. CDR1 and CDR2 from the germline V gene are MNHNS and SASEGT. The CDR3 loop spans 13 amino acids. CDR3 nucleotides: TGTGCCAGCAGTGAAAGGACAGCCTACGAGCAGTACTTC. It translates to CASSERTAYEQYF.

This clone showed up just once. V gene TRBV30 combines with J gene TRBJ2-1, with TRBD2 matching 8 bases. The CDR3 has 14 residues. Looked up from germline, CDR1 is GTSNPN and CDR2 is SVGIG (reference sequence). V lost 0 bases to trimming and J lost 8 bases; unmatched junction nucleotides: 6. CDR3 region: CAWSVAGGPYEQFF. DNA of the CDR3: TGTGCCTGGAGTGTGGCGGGAGGTCCGTATGAGCAGTTCTTC.

This clone appeared once. The chain combines TRBV6-6 with TRBJ2-7, with 8 bases aligning to TRBD2. The CDR3 extends over 15 amino acids. The J segment lost 2 bases and the V segment lost 5 bases, leaving 8 bases of the junction unmatched. Germline V gives CDR1 MNHNY, CDR2 SVGAGI (reference sequence). CDR3 in DNA: TGTGCCAGCAGTCCCCGGGGTAGCGGGGCCTACGAGCAGTACTTC. This gives the protein CASSPRGSGAYEQYF.

V gene TRBV7-9 combines with J gene TRBJ2-5, with TRBD1 identical over 7 bases. The better agreement between TRBJ2-7 and the DNA end casts doubt on the J call. This CDR3 comprises 12 residues. CDR1 and CDR2 (germline): SEHNR, FQNEAQ (reference sequence). CDR3 DNA: TGTGCCACCCGGGACAGTCTGTACGAGCAGTACTTC. Its protein product is CATRDSLYEQYF.

The chain uses TRBV27 and TRBJ1-4, with D hard to call. With 0 bases removed from V and 8 bases from J, the gap between germline ends came to 16 bases. There are 16 residues in the CDR3. Germline V gene data show CDR1 as MNHEY and CDR2 as SMNVEV (reference sequence). The CDR3 region has the DNA TGTGCCAGCAGTTTATCGTGGAGGCCACGCACGGAAAAACTGTTTTTT. Residues: CASSLSWRPRTEKLFF.

The rearrangement uses TRBV4-1 and TRBJ2-7, with TRBD2 matching 7 bases. Germline V CDR1 and CDR2: MGHRA, YSYEKL. The CDR3 length is 13 residues. V shed 3 bases, J shed 2 bases, and the junction held 1 base outside the gene matches. CDR3 protein: CASSHGTTYEQYF. The CDR3 DNA sequence: TGCGCCAGCAGCCATGGGACTACCTACGAGCAGTACTTC.

The rearrangement joins TRBV10-3 to TRBJ2-5; 8 bases agree with TRBD2. From germline, CDR1 is ENHRY and CDR2 SYGVKD. CDR3 length equals 13 residues. The trim removed 8 bases at V and 1 base at J, leaving 3 bases unmatched. DNA for the CDR3: TGTGCCATCGGAGCGGGAGCCCAAGAGACCCAGTACTTC. It codes for CAIGAGAQETQYF.

V and J are TRBV30 and TRBJ2-3, with TRBD2 matching 10 bases. Germline V gives CDR1 GTSNPN, CDR2 SVGIG (reference sequence). V dropped 4 bases and J dropped 0; count of bases not matched to a gene: 4. The CDR3 sequence is 15 residues long. The CDR3 nucleotides are TGTGCCTGGAACCTACTAGCGGGAAGCACAGATACGCAGTATTTT. Protein sequence: CAWNLLAGSTDTQYF.

This clone has a single count. The chain joins TRBV7-3 to TRBJ2-7; D ambiguous. Germline V gives CDR1 SGHTA, CDR2 FQGTGA. V gave up 5 bases and J gave up 2 bases, with 13 bases separating them. This CDR3 spans 14 amino acids. This chain's CDR3 is CASSRSVGPYEQYF. In DNA, the CDR3 is TGTGCCAGCAGCCGATCAGTTGGTCCCTACGAGCAGTACTTC.

This clone was found a few times. The CDR3 DNA reads TGTGCCAGCAGTGAAATTGATACGGCAGGGGGGTTGACTAACTATGGCTACACCTTC. It yields the protein CASSEIDTAGGLTNYGYTF. The chain joins TRBV6-1 to TRBJ1-2; the match to TRBD1 covers 7 bases. Germline assignment: CDR1 MNHNS and CDR2 SASEGT. The V and J ends lost 2 bases and 0 bases, in that order; junction bases with no gene match: 15. CDR3 length: 19 residues.

This chain joins TRBV18 and TRBJ2-1; tentative D call: TRBD1 (6 bases). Trimming took 3 bases from V and 2 from J, leaving 11 bases between them. The CDR3 covers 15 residues. Germline V gene lookup returns CDR1 KGHSH and CDR2 LQKENI. The CDR3 region is CASSPFTGPYNEQFF. CDR3 sequence (DNA): TGTGCCAGCTCACCCTTCACAGGGCCCTACAATGAGCAGTTCTTC.

The V call is TRBV11-2, the J call TRBJ2-1; TRBD2 might be the D (5 bases). CDR3 size: 17 residues. The germline CDR1 and CDR2 sequences are SGHAT and FQNNGV. Trimming shortened V by 0 bases and J by 9 bases, and 21 bases separated the two germline ends. CDR3 nucleotide sequence: TGTGCCAGCAGCTTAGATTTCAGGACTCCCTTTTCTGGTGAGCAGTTCTTC. Translated, it gives CASSLDFRTPFSGEQFF.

The rearrangement uses TRBV27 and TRBJ1-1; a weak D match, TRBD1 (6 bases). Looked up from germline, CDR1 is MNHEY and CDR2 is SMNVEV (reference sequence). The CDR3 extends over 13 amino acids. V was shortened by 2 bases and J by 6 bases, with 10 bases between the two germline ends. The CDR3 nucleotides read TGTGCCAGCAGTTTAGCAAAGGGGGCTGAAGCTTTCTTT. This translates into CASSLAKGAEAFF.

Only one count was recorded for this clone. The chain employs TRBV2 and TRBJ2-1, with TRBD2 matching 7 bases. The V gene's germline CDR1 is SNHLY and CDR2 FYNNEI. The CDR3 is 16 residues long. The V and J ends lost 2 bases and 8 bases, in that order; junction bases with no gene match: 12. CDR3 sequence (DNA): TGTGCCAGCAGTGAAACACTAGCGAGTAGTGGGGATGAGCAGTTCTTC. It is translated as CASSETLASSGDEQFF.

This clone was found once. J is TRBJ2-2 and V is TRBV4-2; no clear D. V shed 0 bases and J shed 6 bases, with 20 bases lying between them. CDR1 is LGHNA, CDR2 YNFKEQ, per germline. CDR3 length: 18 residues. The CDR3 coding sequence is TGTGCCAGCAGCCAAGATCTGTGGGTGGTAGCTGTGGCCGGGGAGCTGTTTTTT. Its protein is CASSQDLWVVAVAGELFF.

This clone was counted a few times. The gene calls are TRBV5-1 and TRBJ2-7; D perhaps matches TRBD1 (5 bases). The germline V and J ends were trimmed by 1 base and 3 bases, with 14 bases remaining between them. The germline V gene encodes CDR1 SGHRS and CDR2 YFSETQ. This CDR3 spans 15 amino acids. DNA for the CDR3: TGCGCCAGCAGCTTGACGTGGAGCAGGGACTACGAGCAGTACTTC. It translates to CASSLTWSRDYEQYF.

J is TRBJ2-7 and V is TRBV4-3; TRBD2 matches 7 bases. V lost 3 bases, J lost 2 bases, and 7 bases stayed unmatched. The CDR3 contains 15 residues. Looked up from germline, CDR1 is LGHNA and CDR2 is YSLEER. The CDR3 nucleotides are TGCGCCAGCAGCCAGCTGCGGGGGTCGGCCTACGAGCAGTACTTC. It codes for CASSQLRGSAYEQYF.

This rearrangement joins TRBV28 to TRBJ1-1, with D tentatively TRBD1 (6 bases). V lost 4 bases, J lost 7 bases, and 16 bases lay in between. From germline, CDR1 is MDHEN and CDR2 SYDVKM. CDR3 length equals 14 residues. In DNA form, the CDR3 reads TGTGCCAGCAGTTCAACTAACAGGGCGGATGAAGCTTTCTTT. Its translation: CASSSTNRADEAFF.

This chain links TRBV28 with TRBJ2-7; the match to TRBD2 covers 9 bases. From germline, CDR1 is MDHEN and CDR2 SYDVKM. CDR3 size: 14 residues. The V gene end was trimmed by 7 bases and the J gene end by 2 bases; junction bases not matched to a gene: 6. CDR3 DNA: TGTGCCAGCACCAGCGGGAGGCGTACCTACGAGCAGTACTTC. Translating it yields CASTSGRRTYEQYF.

The chain combines TRBV9 with TRBJ2-2; 11 positions agree with TRBD2. The CDR3 is 17 residues long. In germline, CDR1 is SGDLS, CDR2 YYNGEE. The V gene end was trimmed by 3 bases and the J gene end by 0 bases; junction bases not matched to a gene: 4. The CDR3 loop reads CASSARLAGPNTGELFF. CDR3 DNA: TGTGCCAGCAGCGCGCGACTAGCGGGACCGAACACCGGGGAGCTGTTTTTT.

The chain has TRBV28 and TRBJ2-1; 8 bases align to TRBD2. This CDR3 has 16 amino acids. With 3 bases clipped from V and 4 bases from J, the junction kept 8 bases outside the gene matches. Germline assignment: CDR1 MDHEN and CDR2 SYDVKM. DNA for the CDR3: TGTGCCAGCAGTTTTAATGTGCGGGAGGCATACAATGAGCAGTTCTTC. This gives the protein CASSFNVREAYNEQFF. The full variable domain, in which reference TRBV28 and TRBJ2-1 provide the parts outside the CDR3, is DVKVTQSSRYLVKRTGEKVFLECVQDMDHENMFWYRQDPGLGLRLIYFSYDVKMKEKGDIPEGYSVSREKKERFSLILESASTNQTSMYLCASSFNVREAYNEQFFGPGTRLTVL.

This chain links TRBV6-5 with TRBJ2-3; D is perhaps TRBD2 (6 bases). This CDR3 is 15 amino acids long. Germline CDR1 and CDR2: MNHEY and SVGAGI. The V end was cut by 7 bases, the J end by 3 bases, with 17 bases between. The CDR3, as DNA: TGTGCCAGCACTACGGGACCCGGACTAACAGATACGCAGTATTTT. Translated, it gives CASTTGPGLTDTQYF.

The gene calls are TRBV28 and TRBJ2-7; TRBD1 aligns across 7 bases. Germline V CDR1 and CDR2: MDHEN, SYDVKM. The CDR3 is 15 amino acids. Germline trimming cut 5 bases from V and 0 bases from J; bases unmatched to any gene: 7. The CDR3 DNA is TGTGCCAGCAGTCCCGGGACAGAGAGCTCCTACGAGCAGTACTTC. Protein product: CASSPGTESSYEQYF.